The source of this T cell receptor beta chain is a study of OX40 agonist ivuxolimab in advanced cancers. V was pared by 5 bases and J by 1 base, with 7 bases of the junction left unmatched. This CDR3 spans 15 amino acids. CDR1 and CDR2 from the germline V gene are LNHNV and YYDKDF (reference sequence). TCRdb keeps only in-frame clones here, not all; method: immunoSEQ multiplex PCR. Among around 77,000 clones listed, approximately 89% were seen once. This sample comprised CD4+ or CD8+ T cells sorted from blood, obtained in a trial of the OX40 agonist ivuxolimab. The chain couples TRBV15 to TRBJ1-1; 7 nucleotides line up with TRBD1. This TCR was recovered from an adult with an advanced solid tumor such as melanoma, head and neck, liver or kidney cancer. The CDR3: CATSRTGARNTEAFF. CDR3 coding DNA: TGTGCCACCAGCCGTACAGGGGCACGGAACACTGAAGCTTTCTTT. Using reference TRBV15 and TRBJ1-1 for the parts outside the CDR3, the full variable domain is DAMVIQNPRYQVTQFGKPVTLSCSQTLNHNVMYWYQQKSSQAPKLLFHYYDKDFNNEADTPDNFQSRRPNTSFCFLDIRSPGLGDTAMYLCATSRTGARNTEAFFGQGTRLTVV.